This T cell receptor beta chain was recovered during a study of blood T cell repertoires in COVID-19. Sequenced by immunoSEQ multiplex PCR; TCRdb stores in-frame clones only, minus some. The sample has 57,000 or so clones, almost 90% seen once; the top ten hold 20% to 25%. The CDR3 length is 15 residues. The J segment lost 7 bases and the V segment lost 0 bases, leaving 4 bases of the junction unmatched. Germline loops: CDR1 MNHNY, CDR2 SVGAGI (reference sequence). V usage is TRBV6-6 and J usage is TRBJ2-7, with TRBD2 matching over 12 bases. Sequenced material: peripheral blood. The source is a woman in her forties or fifties with active or convalescent COVID-19. The CDR3 loop is CASSYSVLAGGEQYF. The CDR3 region has the DNA TGTGCCAGCAGTTACTCGGTACTAGCGGGAGGAGAGCAGTACTTC.